This entry lists 4 T cell receptor beta chains sequenced from one sample in a study of shared clonotypes between healthy human individuals. The protocol was immunoSEQ multiplex PCR, while the TCRdb copy is restricted to in-frame clones and leaves out a portion. The sample shows under 1,100,000 clones, 78% of them seen only once. The specimen sequenced was memory CD4+ T cells from PBMCs. Subset of the sample: CD45RA-negative fraction. These receptors were obtained from a man younger than 35 in good health. Some clones in this sample may be carry-over from other donors' samples.

This clone has a handful of counts. V and J are TRBV5-1 and TRBJ2-3, with 11 bases identical to TRBD2. V gave up 3 bases and J gave up 3 bases; unmatched junction bases: 6. The germline V gene has CDR1 SGHRS and CDR2 YFSETQ. The CDR3 has 16 residues. CDR3 loop: CASSWIAGGPTDTQYF. The CDR3 DNA reads TGCGCCAGCAGCTGGATAGCGGGAGGGCCGACAGATACGCAGTATTTT. Full variable domain (rest looked up from reference TRBV5-1 and TRBJ2-3): KAGVTQTPRYLIKTRGQQVTLSCSPISGHRSVSWYQQTPGQGLQFLFEYFSETQRNKGNFPGRFSGRQFSNSRSEMNVSTLELGDSALYLCASSWIAGGPTDTQYFGPGTRLTVL.

This rearrangement joins TRBV19 to TRBJ2-5; D assignment may be TRBD1 or TRBD2 (5 bases each). Trimming removed 3 bases at V and 5 bases at J, with 13 bases between. Looked up from germline, CDR1 is LNHDA and CDR2 is SQIVND (reference sequence). The CDR3 loop spans 14 amino acids. The CDR3 loop reads CASSISSGLETQYF. The CDR3 DNA reads TGTGCCAGTAGTATTTCGTCGGGGCTGGAGACCCAGTACTTC.

The chain links TRBV29-1 to TRBJ1-3, with D tentatively TRBD1 (5 bases). The CDR3 contains 12 residues. V was cut by 3 bases and J by 9 bases, with 12 bases left in between. Germline lookup yields CDR1 SQVTM and CDR2 ANQGSEA. Here the CDR3 reads CSVDGAGGTIYF. CDR3 DNA sequence: TGCAGCGTTGACGGGGCTGGGGGCACCATATATTTT.

Notes on this clone: This may be a read error: a much more frequent sequence differs by one nucleotide. This sequence joins TRBV7-9 and TRBJ2-7; 10 bases align to TRBD1. Germline V gene sequence: CDR1 SEHNR, CDR2 FQNEAQ (reference sequence). The CDR3 spans 14 residues. The CDR3: CASSQGTGAYDQYF. The CDR3 nucleotides are TGTGCCAGCAGCCAAGGGACAGGGGCCTACGACCAGTACTTC.